This TCR beta chain was sequenced for a study of human T cells and chemical hapten exposure. This clonotype occurred a few times. Its antigen remains unidentified. General study results and limits: With regard to DPC sensitization, TCRs above 1 in 1000 frequency did not change. Significantly more large CDR3 similarity clusters were formed by expanded TCRs than by controls.

Attachment of unique molecular identifiers to individual cDNA molecules was performed in the library. TCRdb re-called the RACE reads through MiXCR, storing one row per CDR3 protein. The data show tens of thousands of distinct CDR3 sequences, 8% to 10% seen once. This CDR3 is built from 16 residues. Trimming took off 1 base at V and 0 bases at J, with 10 bases between the two ends. Germline CDR1 MGHRA, CDR2 YSYEKL. The time point: pre-sensitization, week 0. Described treatment: therapeutic diphenylcyclopropenone sensitization with weekly scalp DPC. Staff drew blood before applying each patch test. The chain carries TRBV4-1 and TRBJ1-3; D gene uncertain. The clonotype was recovered from a woman in her 40s with alopecia areata. Some clones in this sample may be carry-over from other donors' samples. The sample consisted of whole blood, taken in connection with sensitization to the hapten diphenylcyclopropenone (DPC). The CDR3 DNA sequence: TGCGCCAGCAGCCAAGCCGTTAGATCCTCTGGAAACACCATATATTTT. Translated, it gives CASSQAVRSSGNTIYF.